The TCR beta chain under discussion was sequenced for a study of cytomegalovirus exposure and HLA in healthy donors. The study's findings and limits: For most TCR sequences rarity was the rule, although some public TCRs occurred in many donors. It was fewer than 200 TCR beta chains that were listed as cytomegalovirus-associated. Sequencing likely generated an artifact that appeared as a cluster of highly shared sequence variants. HLA alleles were associated with 16,000 or so TCR beta sequences in a later analysis at 0.05 false discovery rate.

Concerning this clone itself: Its antigen is unidentified. One junction end does not reproduce the germline sequence, and a read error may be involved.

Per germline, CDR1 MNHEY and CDR2 SMNVEV (reference sequence). The CDR3 extends over 16 amino acids. The PCR employed 60 Vbeta primers together with 13 Jbeta primers. The assay was immunoSEQ multiplex PCR, and TCRdb's table has in-frame clones only and misses some. Of some 160,000 clones listed, 80% to 90% are singletons. The source material was PBMCs. The chain is built from TRBV27 and TRBJ1-5, with 8 bases aligning to TRBD1. This clonotype originated in a man aged 50 to 60 in good health and CMV-seropositive. The CDR3 here is CASSLSGGLGNQPQHF. CDR3 nucleotide sequence: TGTGCCAGCAGTCTATCAGGGGGCCTGGGCAATCAGCCCCAGCATTTT.